Shown below are 23 T cell receptor beta chains from a single sample sequenced in a study of spatial heterogeneity in lung cancer. TCRdb itself ran the 5' RACE reads through MiXCR, one entry per CDR3 protein. The table lists under 650 distinct CDR3 sequences, less than 30% of them singletons. Study outcomes and limitations: Expanded intratumoral alpha and beta TCR counts tracked tumor mutation counts.

Antigens for these TCRs are unknown. Stated time point: sample taken at primary tumor resection. The specimen was lung tumor tissue, collected at surgery. Receptors were obtained from a male donor with early-stage non-small cell lung cancer.

The chain combines TRBV20-1 with TRBJ1-1, with D perhaps matching TRBD1 (5 bases). The CDR3 is 14 residues long. Germline V gene data show CDR1 as DFQATT and CDR2 as SNEGSKA (reference sequence). Trimming took off 1 base at V and 4 bases at J, with 13 bases between the two ends. CDR3 DNA: TGCAGTGCTAGAGCGGGGGGGACCGGCACTGAAGCTTTCTTT. It translates to CSARAGGTGTEAFF.

Relative to its sample, this clonotype is medium-sized (0.01 to 0.1%). The rearrangement uses TRBV6-2 or TRBV6-3 and TRBJ1-6; D might be TRBD1 (5 bases). Trimming pared 6 bases from V and 0 bases from J, leaving 9 bases between. The CDR3 totals 15 residues. CDR1 is MNHEY and CDR2 is SVGEGT in the germline V gene. CDR3 sequence: CASRTDSSYNSPLHF. CDR3 coding DNA: TGTGCCAGCAGGACAGACAGCTCCTATAATTCACCCCTCCACTTT.

By sample fraction, this clonotype is large. V is TRBV29-1 and J is TRBJ2-5, with a weak D call TRBD1 (6 bases). V lost 1 base and J 2 bases, leaving 14 bases between the germline ends. There are 15 residues in the CDR3. Germline CDR1 and CDR2: SQVTM and ANQGSEA. CDR3 region: CSVEVFGQQQETQYF. The CDR3 DNA reads as TGCAGCGTTGAAGTGTTCGGACAGCAACAAGAGACCCAGTACTTC.

The chain's CDR3 is CASSYVGFQGAGYTF. CDR3 DNA: TGTGCCAGCAGTTACGTCGGTTTTCAGGGGGCTGGCTACACCTTC. This chain uses TRBV6-2 or TRBV6-3 with TRBJ1-2; TRBD1 matches 8 bases. CDR1 and CDR2 from the germline V gene are MNHEY and SVGEGT. With V trimmed by 2 bases and J by 7 bases, 9 bases remained unmatched. This CDR3 has 15 amino acids.

The chain couples TRBV20-1 to TRBJ1-5, with D possibly matching TRBD1 (5 bases). V lost 6 bases and J lost 0, with 18 bases in between. This CDR3 region has 16 residues. From germline, CDR1 is DFQATT and CDR2 SNEGSKA (reference sequence). The CDR3 DNA reads TGCAGTGCAGAACCTGGGGCAGGGTATAGCAATCAGCCCCAGCATTTT. Encoded protein: CSAEPGAGYSNQPQHF.

The chain combines TRBV20-1 with TRBJ2-1; tentative D call: TRBD2 (5 bases). The germline V and J ends were trimmed by 5 bases and 0 bases, with 14 bases remaining between them. CDR1 DFQATT and CDR2 SNEGSKA come from the germline V gene (reference sequence). This CDR3 contains 15 residues. In DNA form, the CDR3 reads TGCAGTGCTCAGAGCGGAGACTTCTCCTACAATGAGCAGTTCTTC. This gives the protein CSAQSGDFSYNEQFF.

In its sample, this clonotype ranks as large. V and J are TRBV3-1 and TRBJ2-1, with 12 bases matching TRBD2. After removal of 2 bases from V and 4 bases from J, the junction contained 3 bases not matched to a gene. This CDR3 comprises 16 residues. Per the germline V gene, CDR1 is LGHDT and CDR2 is YNNKEL (reference sequence). CDR3 nucleotides: TGTGCCAGCAGCCAATCCGGGACTAGCGGGTACAATGAGCAGTTCTTC. Its translation is CASSQSGTSGYNEQFF.

The chain couples TRBV10-2 to TRBJ2-5; D possibly corresponds to TRBD1 (6 bases). Per germline, CDR1 WSHSY and CDR2 SAAADI. The ends were cut back, 6 bases at V and 0 bases at J, with 17 bases in the middle. This CDR3 comprises 16 residues. The CDR3 nucleotides are TGCGCCAGCAGGCCATCGACCGGGACATACCAAGAGACCCAGTACTTC. This translates into CASRPSTGTYQETQYF.

This rearrangement joins TRBV29-1 to TRBJ2-3; 7 nucleotides align to TRBD2. CDR3 size: 17 residues. The J segment lost 2 bases and the V segment lost 2 bases, leaving 13 bases of the junction unmatched. CDR1 is SQVTM and CDR2 is ANQGSEA in the germline V gene. The CDR3 spells CSVETAGLFGVTDTQYF. Here the CDR3 DNA reads TGCAGCGTTGAAACAGCGGGATTATTCGGCGTCACAGATACGCAGTATTTT.

The gene calls are TRBV2 and TRBJ1-2; maybe TRBD1 (5 bases). The CDR3 is 14 amino acids. Germline V gene data show CDR1 as SNHLY and CDR2 as FYNNEI. Deletions cut 4 bases from V and 1 base from J, with 10 bases between. CDR3 in amino acids: CASSVRGFNYGYTF. The CDR3 DNA reads TGTGCCAGCAGTGTGCGGGGGTTTAACTATGGCTACACCTTC.

By sample fraction, this clonotype is hyperexpanded. V is TRBV11-2 and J is TRBJ2-1; the D call may be TRBD1 or TRBD2 (6 bases each). V was pared by 5 bases and J by 9 bases, with 17 bases between. Per the germline V gene, CDR1 is SGHAT and CDR2 is FQNNGV. This CDR3 region has 14 residues. The CDR3 protein is CASSGLQGRREQFF. DNA for the CDR3: TGTGCCAGCAGCGGACTACAGGGACGTCGTGAGCAGTTCTTC.

This clonotype is labeled as medium-sized. CDR3 DNA: TGTGCCAGCAGTTTGGGGCGGGGCGAGCAGTACTTC. Translating gives CASSLGRGEQYF. The V call is TRBV28, the J call TRBJ2-7; D perhaps matches TRBD2 (6 bases). Germline V gives CDR1 MDHEN, CDR2 SYDVKM. The ends were cut back, 3 bases at V and 6 bases at J, with 9 bases in the middle. The CDR3 runs 12 residues.

This clonotype is large within its sample. The CDR3 region is CSVVGYNEQFF. The CDR3 DNA sequence: TGCAGCGTTGTAGGATACAATGAGCAGTTCTTC. The chain employs TRBV29-1 and TRBJ2-1; no definite D call. Germline values: CDR1 SQVTM, CDR2 ANQGSEA. The CDR3 is 11 amino acids. V was cut by 4 bases and J by 4 bases, with 5 bases left in between.

This clonotype was seen more than once but under ten times. The rearrangement uses TRBV7-2 and TRBJ2-3; TRBD1 agrees at 9 bases. Germline lookup yields CDR1 SGHTA and CDR2 FQGNSA. The CDR3 length is 17 residues. J lost 4 bases, V lost 5 bases, and 13 bases had no gene match. For the CDR3, the DNA is TGTGCCAGCAGCGGCGGAGGGACAGGGCTAAGGGCAGATACGCAGTATTTT. Encoded protein: CASSGGGTGLRADTQYF.

The V and J genes are TRBV18 and TRBJ2-1, with D possibly TRBD2 on 5 matching bases. Germline loops: CDR1 KGHSH, CDR2 LQKENI. V lost 2 bases to trimming and J lost 6 bases, with 11 bases between them. This CDR3 has 14 residues. For the CDR3, the DNA is TGTGCCAGCTCACCATTGGCGGAGGTCAATGAGCAGTTCTTC. Protein sequence: CASSPLAEVNEQFF.

With regard to this clonotype: The junction shows a germline mismatch at one end, possibly a read error. The chain couples TRBV5-4 to TRBJ2-3; D perhaps matches TRBD2 (6 bases). The CDR3 spans 15 residues. CDR1 is SGHNT, CDR2 YYREEE, per germline (reference sequence). The CDR3 loop reads CTSSLDREATDTQYF. Here the CDR3 DNA reads TGTACCAGCAGCTTGGATAGGGAGGCCACGGATACGCAGTATTTT.

The chain employs TRBV6-6 and TRBJ2-7; TRBD2 matches 9 bases. This CDR3 has 16 amino acids. Germline V gene sequence: CDR1 MNHNY, CDR2 SVGAGI (reference sequence). With 5 bases clipped from V and 6 bases from J, the junction kept 14 bases outside the gene matches. CDR3 in DNA: TGTGCCAGCAGTCCTGCGACTAGCGGCCCTAAAGGCGAGCAGTACTTC. This translates into CASSPATSGPKGEQYF.

This clonotype is large (0.1 to 1%). The junction and the germline gene differ at one end; a read error may be behind it. The chain combines TRBV19 with TRBJ2-3, with D possibly being TRBD1 or TRBD2 (6 bases each). Germline values: CDR1 LNHDA, CDR2 SQIVND (reference sequence). This CDR3 region has 15 residues. The CDR3 region has the DNA TGTTCCAGTGCTAACGAGCCACGGGGGCGAGATACGCAGTATTTT. It is translated as CSSANEPRGRDTQYF.

The table lists this clonotype with a few counts. The rearrangement joins TRBV3-1 to TRBJ2-6, with D possibly matching TRBD2 (6 bases). CDR1 is LGHDT, CDR2 YNNKEL, per germline (reference sequence). V was shortened by 3 bases and J by 3 bases, with 9 bases between the two germline ends. The CDR3 contains 15 residues. The chain's CDR3 is CASSQAGRGANVLTF. The CDR3 DNA follows: TGTGCCAGCAGCCAGGCGGGGCGTGGGGCCAACGTCCTGACTTTC.

J is TRBJ2-7 and V is TRBV13; 9 bases match TRBD2. Losses at the gene ends were 5 bases for V and 6 bases for J; bases not matched to a gene: 11. CDR1 and CDR2 from the germline V gene are PRHDT and FYEKMQ (reference sequence). CDR3 length equals 15 residues. This CDR3 is CASSRPGTSRPEQYF. In nucleotides, the CDR3 is TGTGCCAGCAGCCGCCCCGGGACTAGCCGCCCCGAGCAGTACTTC.

The V and J genes are TRBV6-1 and TRBJ2-7, with unresolved D. V shed 7 bases and J shed 5 bases, with 9 bases lying between them. In germline, CDR1 is MNHNS, CDR2 SASEGT. There are 11 residues in the CDR3. CDR3 protein: CASTGLNEQYF. DNA of the CDR3: TGTGCCAGCACTGGGCTGAACGAGCAGTACTTC.

By its share, this clonotype is large. The genes are TRBV20-1 and TRBJ1-2, with D perhaps TRBD1 (6 bases). The CDR3 has 13 amino acids. V lost 6 bases and J lost 8, with 19 bases in between. Germline V gene sequence: CDR1 DFQATT, CDR2 SNEGSKA (reference sequence). CDR3 sequence: CSAPPEGEKGYTF. The CDR3 DNA sequence: TGCAGTGCCCCCCCCGAGGGGGAGAAAGGCTACACCTTC.

This sequence joins TRBV7-6 and TRBJ2-3; no reliable D call. Germline V gene lookup returns CDR1 SGHVS and CDR2 FNYEAQ. This CDR3 is 16 amino acids long. With 1 base removed from V and 4 bases from J, the gap between germline ends came to 15 bases. In DNA, the CDR3 is TGTGCCAGCAGCTTAGGATTTGGAAGGGCGTCAGATACGCAGTATTTT. Amino acids: CASSLGFGRASDTQYF.